Listed below are T cell receptor beta chains from one sample, sequenced in a study of shared clonotypes between healthy human individuals. Assay used: immunoSEQ multiplex PCR; TCRdb lists only in-frame clones, some missing. The profile shows about 800,000 clones, about 96% of them singletons. The sample taken for sequencing was naive CD8+ T cells sorted from blood. The receptors were sampled from a man aged 30 to 45 in good health. Each CDR3 is given with its conserved first and last residue. Each record gives: J gene, V gene, clone size, CDR3 protein. Clone size appears in some rows only: once, few, many, or a class for an expanded clone.

j_gene: TRBJ2-1; v_gene: TRBV30; abundance: once; CDR3aa: CAWTGTVPYNEQFF
j_gene: TRBJ2-7; v_gene: TRBV5-8; abundance: -; CDR3aa: CASSLATGEQYF
j_gene: TRBJ2-1; v_gene: TRBV5-6; abundance: -; CDR3aa: CASSRPYEASNNEQFF
j_gene: TRBJ2-1; v_gene: TRBV28; abundance: -; CDR3aa: CASSCTECGTFNEQFF
j_gene: TRBJ1-5; v_gene: TRBV6-1; abundance: -; CDR3aa: CASSDPLQVRNQPQHF
j_gene: TRBJ1-1; v_gene: TRBV6-5; abundance: -; CDR3aa: CASSFLSRPEAFF
j_gene: TRBJ2-3; v_gene: TRBV11-1; abundance: -; CDR3aa: CASSLGYDIVTDTQYF
j_gene: TRBJ2-1; v_gene: TRBV10-3; abundance: -; CDR3aa: CAISAGLAGGSGDEQFF
j_gene: TRBJ2-7; v_gene: TRBV28; abundance: -; CDR3aa: CASSSVGTYEQYF
j_gene: TRBJ2-7; v_gene: TRBV4-1; abundance: -; CDR3aa: CASSQVPGTSGEQYF
j_gene: TRBJ2-5; v_gene: TRBV7-9; abundance: -; CDR3aa: CASSTPFLEGVETQYF
j_gene: TRBJ2-1; v_gene: TRBV7-8; abundance: -; CDR3aa: CASSPVRERGGYNEQFF
j_gene: TRBJ1-5; v_gene: TRBV27; abundance: -; CDR3aa: CASSLGANQPQHF
j_gene: TRBJ2-7; v_gene: TRBV28; abundance: -; CDR3aa: CASSSETYEQYF
j_gene: TRBJ2-5; v_gene: TRBV2; abundance: few; CDR3aa: CASREIPDRGRETQYF
j_gene: TRBJ1-5; v_gene: TRBV28; abundance: -; CDR3aa: CASSLREQGFNQPQHF
j_gene: TRBJ2-1; v_gene: TRBV5-1; abundance: -; CDR3aa: CASSLTAGSYNEQFF
j_gene: TRBJ2-5; v_gene: TRBV29-1; abundance: -; CDR3aa: CSVSRRGKETQYF
j_gene: TRBJ2-3; v_gene: TRBV7-9; abundance: -; CDR3aa: CATLGEGGLGTDTQYF
j_gene: TRBJ1-6; v_gene: TRBV7-2; abundance: -; CDR3aa: CASSLSLGDRGSPLHF
j_gene: TRBJ1-1; v_gene: TRBV11-2; abundance: -; CDR3aa: CASSPRLNTEAFF
j_gene: TRBJ1-2; v_gene: TRBV2; abundance: -; CDR3aa: CASSAQEFRGGYTF
j_gene: TRBJ2-3; v_gene: TRBV13; abundance: -; CDR3aa: CASSKRGQLGADTQYF
j_gene: TRBJ1-1; v_gene: TRBV4-3; abundance: -; CDR3aa: CASSQSPGQGTEAFF
j_gene: TRBJ2-7; v_gene: TRBV4-1; abundance: -; CDR3aa: CASSQDLGDEQYF
j_gene: TRBJ2-1; v_gene: TRBV29-1; abundance: -; CDR3aa: CSAFAVVVHLRAFSYNEQFF
j_gene: TRBJ1-2; v_gene: TRBV5-4; abundance: -; CDR3aa: CASSSTGVSSYGYTF
j_gene: TRBJ2-3; v_gene: TRBV9; abundance: -; CDR3aa: CASSVSGTSGGGTDTQYF
j_gene: TRBJ2-5; v_gene: TRBV7-2; abundance: -; CDR3aa: CASSYPSGETQYF
j_gene: TRBJ2-1; v_gene: TRBV4-2; abundance: -; CDR3aa: CASSQVTDVRNEQFF
j_gene: TRBJ2-1; v_gene: TRBV5-5; abundance: -; CDR3aa: CASSRVVRGAYNEQFF
j_gene: TRBJ2-7; v_gene: TRBV27; abundance: few; CDR3aa: CASGYEQYF
j_gene: TRBJ2-5; v_gene: TRBV5-8; abundance: once; CDR3aa: CASSLVGREETQYF
j_gene: TRBJ2-7; v_gene: TRBV7-9; abundance: -; CDR3aa: CASSPRGRGTYEQYF
j_gene: TRBJ1-2; v_gene: TRBV13; abundance: -; CDR3aa: CASSLGTGNYGYTF
j_gene: TRBJ2-7; v_gene: TRBV4-2; abundance: -; CDR3aa: CASSQATHYEQYF
j_gene: TRBJ2-2; v_gene: TRBV5-4; abundance: -; CDR3aa: CASSAVGGAGELFF
j_gene: TRBJ2-1; v_gene: TRBV10-3; abundance: -; CDR3aa: CAISESDRILVNEQFF
j_gene: TRBJ2-6; v_gene: TRBV7-8; abundance: -; CDR3aa: CASSSPGQESSGANVLTF
j_gene: TRBJ2-7; v_gene: TRBV15; abundance: -; CDR3aa: CATSLDSGGEQYF
j_gene: TRBJ2-7; v_gene: TRBV9; abundance: -; CDR3aa: CASSVDTGSNYEQYF
j_gene: TRBJ2-7; v_gene: TRBV28; abundance: -; CDR3aa: CASSSGSIYEQYF
j_gene: TRBJ2-2; v_gene: TRBV2; abundance: -; CDR3aa: CATEQVSNTGELFF
j_gene: TRBJ2-2; v_gene: TRBV2; abundance: -; CDR3aa: CASITKGYELFF
j_gene: TRBJ2-2; v_gene: TRBV11-2; abundance: -; CDR3aa: CAGKTFRELENTGELFF